A single sample gave rise to the 3 T cell receptor beta chains below, sequenced in a study of cytomegalovirus exposure and HLA in healthy donors. This table comes from immunoSEQ multiplex PCR, and its TCRdb copy is limited to in-frame clones, with some not included. The sample lists around 250,000 clones, 90% occurring once. Sequencing used PBMCs. These receptors came from a woman younger than 45 in good health and CMV-seronegative.

This chain uses TRBV28 with TRBJ2-7; D is perhaps TRBD1 (6 bases). This CDR3 contains 15 residues. Trimming took 2 bases from V and 3 from J, leaving 14 bases between them. CDR1 and CDR2 (germline): MDHEN, SYDVKM. The CDR3 nucleotides are TGTGCCAGCAGTTTACAGACAGGCGATTACTACGAGCAGTACTTC. Translated: CASSLQTGDYYEQYF. The entire variable domain, with the rest obtained from reference TRBV28 and TRBJ2-7, is as follows: DVKVTQSSRYLVKRTGEKVFLECVQDMDHENMFWYRQDPGLGLRLIYFSYDVKMKEKGDIPEGYSVSREKKERFSLILESASTNQTSMYLCASSLQTGDYYEQYFGPGTRLTVT.

The rearrangement links TRBV9 to TRBJ2-1, with D possibly TRBD1 on 6 matching bases. This CDR3 contains 14 residues. Germline V gene lookup returns CDR1 SGDLS and CDR2 YYNGEE. V lost 1 base and J 5 bases, leaving 10 bases between the germline ends. The CDR3 protein is CASSVLGGNNEQFF. Written as DNA, the CDR3 is TGTGCCAGCAGCGTATTAGGGGGTAACAATGAGCAGTTCTTC.

The table lists this clone with a few counts. The rearrangement joins TRBV7-2 to TRBJ2-7, with D perhaps being TRBD1 or TRBD2 (5 bases each). The V and J ends lost 0 bases and 8 bases respectively, with 11 bases between them. The CDR3 is made up of 13 amino acids. Germline CDR1 and CDR2: SGHTA and FQGNSA. The CDR3 DNA follows: TGTGCCAGCAGCTTAGCAGGGACCGGCCAGCAGTACTTC. This translates into CASSLAGTGQQYF.